Following are 3 T cell receptor beta chains from one sample sequenced in a study of a mutant IDH1 vaccine in newly diagnosed glioma. Described time point: baseline, week 1 (first vaccination visit). The treatment here: pre-vaccination baseline after standard-of-care therapy. Here immunoSEQ multiplex PCR was the method, and the copy in TCRdb shows in-frame clones only, minus some. The table includes 68,000 or so clones, about four fifths detected once. The sequencing here drew on PBMCs, taken from a glioma patient treated with radiotherapy, temozolomide or both. The origin of the receptors is a man aged 50 to 59 with glioma.

The chain has TRBV29-1 and TRBJ2-7; 11 nucleotides line up with TRBD1. Germline V lookup: CDR1 SQVTM, CDR2 ANQGSEA. CDR3 size: 16 residues. The J segment lost 3 bases and the V segment lost 0 bases, leaving 7 bases of the junction unmatched. DNA for the CDR3: TGCAGCGTTGAAGAGCTCCGGACAGGGGGCGGCTACGAGCAGTACTTC. Translated: CSVEELRTGGGYEQYF.

The chain uses TRBV14 and TRBJ2-7; possible D gene TRBD1, 7 bases. This CDR3 has 15 residues. Germline lookup yields CDR1 SGHDN and CDR2 FVKESK. V gave up 3 bases and J gave up 3 bases, with 15 bases separating them. The CDR3 nucleotides are TGTGCCAGCAGCCATGAACAGGGGAGGATCTACGAGCAGTACTTC. Translated: CASSHEQGRIYEQYF.

V gene TRBV5-4 combines with J gene TRBJ2-7; 9 positions agree with TRBD1. V trimming: 3 bases; J trimming: 4 bases; junction bases outside the gene matches: 11. The CDR3 loop spans 16 amino acids. Germline CDR1 and CDR2: SGHNT and YYREEE (reference sequence). The CDR3 coding sequence is TGTGCCAGCAGCTCCGCTCCGGGACAGGGAGGGTACGAGCAGTACTTC. This encodes CASSSAPGQGGYEQYF.